Following are 8 T cell receptor beta chains from one sample sequenced in a study of vaccination and CD4 T cells after COVID-19. Cultured CD4+ T cell DNA underwent sequencing with the Oncomine TCR Beta short-read assay. TCRdb re-called the PCR reads with MiXCR, one entry per CDR3 protein. The data hold 20,000 or so distinct CDR3 sequences, with approximately 61% observed a single time. Treatment reported: roughly 10-day PBMC culture with coronavirus spike peptide pools or control peptides (ViraFEST assay). These receptors have no known antigen. Sample: CD4+ T cells from blood, cultured in vitro, taken after SARS-CoV-2 vaccination. Source of these receptors: a human donor who had recovered from COVID-19.

This clonotype has more than one count but fewer than ten. The chain couples TRBV7-9 to TRBJ1-1; D unclear. V was cut by 6 bases and J by 1 base, with 9 bases left in between. CDR3 length equals 13 residues. Looked up from germline, CDR1 is SEHNR and CDR2 is FQNEAQ (reference sequence). CDR3 sequence reads: CASRRLSNTEAFF. CDR3 in DNA: TGTGCCAGCAGGAGGCTCTCGAACACTGAAGCTTTCTTT.

In this sample, this clonotype turned up a few times. The chain links TRBV20-1 to TRBJ2-5; tentative D call: TRBD1 (6 bases). CDR1 DFQATT and CDR2 SNEGSKA come from the germline V gene (reference sequence). The CDR3 spans 15 residues. V lost 1 base and J lost 1, with 13 bases in between. CDR3 amino acids: CSARVPLGGQETQYF. Written as DNA, the CDR3 is TGCAGTGCTAGAGTCCCCCTAGGGGGCCAAGAGACCCAGTACTTC.

The V and J genes are TRBV10-2 and TRBJ2-2; D is unresolved. Germline CDR1 WSHSY, CDR2 SAAADI. CDR3 length: 15 amino acids. Trimming removed 6 bases at V and 0 bases at J, with 11 bases between. The CDR3 region has the DNA TGCGCCAGCAGGGCGACCTTAGCGAACACCGGGGAGCTGTTTTTT. Encoded protein: CASRATLANTGELFF.

The DNA of the CDR3 is TGTGCCAGGACATTTCGGGACAGGGGGAACAAAGGCTATGGCTACACCTTC. This encodes CARTFRDRGNKGYGYTF. V usage is TRBV19 and J usage is TRBJ1-2, with 11 nucleotides matching TRBD1. The trim removed 9 bases at V and 4 bases at J, leaving 16 bases unmatched. The CDR3 is made up of 17 amino acids. Germline CDR1 reads LNHDA; CDR2 reads SQIVND (reference sequence).

This clonotype showed up just a few times. The CDR3, as DNA: TGTGCCAGCAGCCCTGGACGGAGCTCCTACAATGAGCAGTTCTTC. Translation gives CASSPGRSSYNEQFF. The chain couples TRBV7-9 to TRBJ2-1; D gene ambiguous. The V gene's germline CDR1 is SEHNR and CDR2 FQNEAQ (reference sequence). Trimming took 5 bases from V and 0 from J, leaving 11 bases between them. CDR3 size: 15 residues.

The sample holds one count of this clonotype. The genes are TRBV6-2 or TRBV6-3 and TRBJ1-2; no definite D call. The CDR3 is 15 residues long. Germline lookup yields CDR1 MNHEY and CDR2 SVGEGT. The V gene lost 6 bases and the J gene lost 0 bases, with 14 bases spanning the gap. The CDR3 reads CASSRALSTNYGYTF. CDR3 nucleotide sequence: TGTGCCAGCAGCAGAGCTCTTTCCACTAACTATGGCTACACCTTC.

This chain joins TRBV7-2 and TRBJ1-5; 7 bases line up with TRBD1. V shed 5 bases, J shed 0 bases, and the junction held 13 bases outside the gene matches. Germline CDR1 is SGHTA and CDR2 is FQGNSA. The CDR3 is 18 amino acids. The CDR3 loop is CASSLLGRGAISNQPQHF. The CDR3 coding sequence is TGTGCCAGCAGCCTCCTGGGCAGGGGGGCCATTAGCAATCAGCCCCAGCATTTT.

The V gene is TRBV7-2, the J gene TRBJ1-5, with D hard to call. Germline V gene lookup returns CDR1 SGHTA and CDR2 FQGNSA. Trimming removed 1 base at V and 4 bases at J, with 5 bases between. CDR3 size: 13 residues. CDR3 protein: CASSLGVNQPQHF. The CDR3 region has the DNA TGTGCCAGCAGCTTAGGGGTGAATCAGCCCCAGCATTTT.